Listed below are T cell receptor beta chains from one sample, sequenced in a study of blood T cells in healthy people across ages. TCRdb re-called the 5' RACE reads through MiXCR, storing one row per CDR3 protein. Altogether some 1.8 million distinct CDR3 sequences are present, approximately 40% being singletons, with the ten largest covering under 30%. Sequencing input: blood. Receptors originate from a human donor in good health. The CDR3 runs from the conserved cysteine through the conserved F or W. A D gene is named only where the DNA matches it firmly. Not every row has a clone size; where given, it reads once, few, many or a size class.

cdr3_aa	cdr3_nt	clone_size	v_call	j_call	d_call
CASSPSRARVGQETQYF	TGTGCCAGCAGTCCCTCCCGGGCCAGGGTGGGGCAAGAGACCCAGTACTTC	NA	TRBV12-3/TRBV12-4	TRBJ2-5	NA
CASSVASPLTGGRETQYF	TGTGCCAGCAGCGTAGCTTCCCCTCTTACAGGGGGCAGAGAGACCCAGTACTTC	NA	TRBV9	TRBJ2-5	TRBD1
CSVEGGDNSYGYTF	TGCAGCGTTGAAGGAGGGGACAATTCCTATGGCTACACCTTC	NA	TRBV29-1	TRBJ1-2	NA
CSVVSYNEQFF	TGCAGCGTTGTCTCCTACAATGAGCAGTTCTTC	many	TRBV29-1	TRBJ2-1	NA
CASRAPTLEQYF	TGTGCCAGCAGGGCCCCGACTTTGGAGCAGTACTTC	NA	TRBV25-1	TRBJ2-7	NA
CSALTGSRLDQPQHF	TGCAGTGCTCTAACAGGGTCTCGGCTCGATCAGCCCCAGCATTTT	NA	TRBV20-1	TRBJ1-5	NA
CASSQTELDNEQFF	TGCGCCAGCAGCCAAACGGAATTGGACAATGAGCAGTTCTTC	few	TRBV4-1	TRBJ2-1	NA
CASRTIGTQYF	TGTGCCAGCAGGACAATCGGTACGCAGTATTTT	few	TRBV6-5	TRBJ2-3	NA
CASSSGGAIRPGELFF	TGTGCCAGCAGCTCAGGGGGCGCAATTAGGCCCGGGGAGCTGTTTTTT	NA	TRBV7-6	TRBJ2-2	TRBD1
CASSPRLAGKDTQYF	TGTGCCAGCAGTCCCCGACTAGCGGGGAAAGATACGCAGTATTTT	few	TRBV12-3/TRBV12-4	TRBJ2-3	TRBD2
CASSSTGSNGYTF	TGTGCCAGCAGCTCGACAGGGAGTAATGGCTACACCTTC	NA	TRBV7-9	TRBJ1-2	TRBD1
CASSQDKGALREAFF	TGTGCCAGCAGCCAAGATAAGGGAGCCCTCCGTGAAGCTTTCTTT	NA	TRBV3-1	TRBJ1-1	NA
CASSLERFTNYYGYTF	TGTGCCAGCAGCTTAGAACGTTTCACAAACTACTATGGCTACACCTTC	NA	TRBV7-2	TRBJ1-2	NA
CASPASSSGSYGYTF	TGTGCCAGCCCCGCATCCTCAAGCGGATCCTATGGCTACACCTTC	few	TRBV7-2	TRBJ1-2	NA
CASRVTLTGRNSPLHF	TGTGCCAGCAGGGTAACTCTGACAGGCCGGAATTCACCCCTCCACTTT	NA	TRBV12-3/TRBV12-4	TRBJ1-6	NA
CASRRIGTLNTEAFF	TGCGCCAGTAGACGAATTGGAACTTTGAACACTGAAGCTTTCTTT	NA	TRBV4-1	TRBJ1-1	NA
CASSFGQGGYGYTF	TGTGCCAGCAGTTTTGGACAGGGTGGCTATGGCTACACCTTC	few	TRBV7-2	TRBJ1-2	TRBD1
CASSQGTVLSYEQYF	TGCGCCAGCAGCCAAGGGACAGTGCTCTCCTACGAGCAGTACTTC	NA	TRBV4-3	TRBJ2-7	NA
CASSQGTARETQYF	TGTGCCAGCAGCCAAGGAACAGCGAGGGAGACCCAGTACTTC	few	TRBV3-1	TRBJ2-5	NA
CACSGGGGNTGELFF	TGTGCCTGCAGTGGGGGGGGCGGCAACACCGGGGAGCTGTTTTTT	NA	TRBV12-3/TRBV12-4	TRBJ2-2	NA
CSAGQGYNEQYF	TGCAGCGCTGGACAGGGATACAATGAGCAGTACTTC	NA	TRBV29-1	TRBJ2-4	TRBD1
CASGQRGGRNTEAFF	TGCGCCAGCGGCCAACGAGGGGGGAGAAACACTGAAGCTTTCTTT	NA	TRBV5-1	TRBJ1-1	NA
CSARDPKRGTHNEQFF	TGCAGTGCTAGAGATCCCAAGCGGGGGACACACAATGAGCAGTTCTTC	NA	TRBV20-1	TRBJ2-1	TRBD2
CASSYRDRAYEQYF	TGTGCCAGCAGCTACCGGGACAGGGCCTACGAGCAGTACTTC	many	TRBV7-9	TRBJ2-7	TRBD1
CATRKTGIEAFF	TGTGCCACCAGAAAAACAGGGATTGAAGCTTTCTTT	NA	TRBV15	TRBJ1-1	NA
CASSPRVGRSRNQPQHF	TGTGCCAGCAGTCCGAGGGTGGGCAGGTCACGCAATCAGCCCCAGCATTTT	NA	TRBV12-3/TRBV12-4	TRBJ1-5	NA
CATNDANNQPQHF	TGTGCCACCAACGACGCTAACAATCAGCCCCAGCATTTT	NA	TRBV24-1	TRBJ1-5	NA
CATSQDNEQFF	TGTGCCACCAGTCAGGACAATGAGCAGTTCTTC	few	TRBV15	TRBJ2-1	NA
CSVASGGSTDTQYF	TGCAGCGTTGCTAGCGGGGGGAGCACAGATACGCAGTATTTT	many	TRBV29-1	TRBJ2-3	TRBD2
CASTPTGLNRETQYF	TGTGCCAGCACGCCGACGGGACTCAATAGAGAGACCCAGTACTTC	NA	TRBV6-2/TRBV6-3	TRBJ2-5	NA
CASSQEVTDAELGGYTF	TGTGCCAGCAGCCAAGAAGTAACTGACGCAGAATTAGGTGGCTACACCTTC	few	TRBV4-2	TRBJ1-2	NA
CASSIIGTHRNTIYF	TGTGCCAGCAGCATAATCGGGACCCATCGAAACACCATATATTTT	NA	TRBV7-9	TRBJ1-3	NA
CASSLEGTRWRETQYF	TGCGCCAGCAGCTTGGAAGGGACACGTTGGCGAGAGACCCAGTACTTC	NA	TRBV5-1	TRBJ2-5	NA
CASSGQSSRETQYF	TGTGCCAGCAGTGGGCAATCTAGCAGAGAGACCCAGTACTTC	few	TRBV25-1	TRBJ2-5	NA
CASSYSTGGILDTQYF	TGTGCCAGCAGCTATTCGACAGGGGGAATATTGGATACGCAGTATTTT	NA	TRBV5-5	TRBJ2-3	TRBD1
CASILGAGNSPLHF	TGTGCCAGCATACTGGGGGCAGGAAATTCACCCCTCCACTTT	NA	TRBV7-2	TRBJ1-6	NA
CASSLGQGPNYGYTF	TGTGCCAGCAGCTTAGGGCAGGGACCGAACTATGGCTACACCTTC	many	TRBV7-2	TRBJ1-2	NA
CSATIPLNRGGLLFF	TGCAGTGCTACAATACCGTTAAACCGGGGCGGACTACTGTTCTTC	NA	TRBV20-1	TRBJ2-1	NA
CSARVRLAVDEQYF	TGCAGTGCTAGAGTCCGACTGGCCGTCGACGAGCAGTACTTC	few	TRBV20-1	TRBJ2-7	NA
CAIRVGQGDEAFF	TGTGCCATCAGGGTTGGACAGGGAGATGAAGCTTTCTTT	NA	TRBV10-3	TRBJ1-1	TRBD1
CASNVGGYREETQYF	TGTGCCAGCAACGTCGGAGGCTACAGAGAAGAGACCCAGTACTTC	NA	TRBV9	TRBJ2-5	NA
CASSVEGKNTEAFF	TGTGCCAGCAGTGTAGAGGGGAAGAACACTGAAGCTTTCTTT	NA	TRBV2	TRBJ1-1	NA
CASRDRLASYNEQFF	TGTGCCAGCAGAGATAGACTAGCGTCCTACAATGAGCAGTTCTTC	NA	TRBV2	TRBJ2-1	TRBD2
CASSQVIGPYTGELFF	TGCGCCAGCAGCCAAGTCATAGGGCCGTACACCGGGGAGCTGTTTTTT	NA	TRBV4-3	TRBJ2-2	NA
CASSQRPGSNQPQHF	TGTGCCAGCAGCCAAAGGCCCGGGAGCAATCAGCCCCAGCATTTT	NA	TRBV16	TRBJ1-5	NA
CASSLDRGSRAFF	TGTGCCAGCAGCTTAGACAGGGGGAGTAGAGCTTTCTTT	NA	TRBV7-2	TRBJ1-1	TRBD1
CSARPTDTQYF	TGCAGTGCTAGACCGACAGATACGCAGTATTTT	many	TRBV20-1	TRBJ2-3	NA
CSARTGGVLNEQFF	TGCAGTGCAAGAACAGGGGGCGTCCTGAATGAGCAGTTCTTC	NA	TRBV20-1	TRBJ2-1	TRBD1
CASSLAGGLLQETQYF	TGTGCCAGCAGTTTAGCGGGGGGCTTGCTCCAAGAGACCCAGTACTTC	NA	TRBV6-5	TRBJ2-5	TRBD2
CASSMEVTETQYF	TGTGCCAGCAGTATGGAAGTGACAGAGACCCAGTACTTC	few	TRBV6-2/TRBV6-3	TRBJ2-5	NA
CASRHPQGSGSPLHF	TGTGCCAGCAGACACCCTCAGGGGTCGGGGTCACCCCTCCACTTT	NA	TRBV6-5	TRBJ1-6	NA
CASSRAGTDYEQYF	TGCGCCAGCAGCCGTGCGGGGACCGACTACGAGCAGTACTTC	NA	TRBV5-1	TRBJ2-7	NA
CASSLVGTSGGASYNEQFF	TGTGCCAGCAGCTTAGTGGGGACTAGCGGGGGGGCTTCCTACAATGAGCAGTTCTTC	NA	TRBV7-2	TRBJ2-1	TRBD2
CSASRWAFEDTQYF	TGCAGTGCTAGTCGCTGGGCCTTTGAGGATACGCAGTATTTT	NA	TRBV20-1	TRBJ2-3	NA